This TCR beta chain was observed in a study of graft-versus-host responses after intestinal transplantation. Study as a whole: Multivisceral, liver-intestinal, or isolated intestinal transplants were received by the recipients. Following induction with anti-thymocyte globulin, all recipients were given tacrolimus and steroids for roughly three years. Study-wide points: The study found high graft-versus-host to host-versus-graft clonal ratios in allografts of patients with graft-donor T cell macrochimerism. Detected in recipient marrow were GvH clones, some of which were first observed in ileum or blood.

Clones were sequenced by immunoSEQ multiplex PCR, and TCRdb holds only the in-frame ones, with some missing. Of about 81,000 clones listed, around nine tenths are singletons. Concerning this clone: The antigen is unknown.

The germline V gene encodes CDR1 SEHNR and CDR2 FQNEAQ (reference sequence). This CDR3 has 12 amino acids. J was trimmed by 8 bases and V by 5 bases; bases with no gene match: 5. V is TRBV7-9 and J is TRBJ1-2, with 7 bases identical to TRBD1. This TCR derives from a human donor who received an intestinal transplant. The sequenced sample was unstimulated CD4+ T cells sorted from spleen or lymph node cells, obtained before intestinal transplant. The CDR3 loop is CASSPGTAGYTF. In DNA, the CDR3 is TGTGCCAGCAGCCCGGGGACAGCCGGCTACACCTTC.